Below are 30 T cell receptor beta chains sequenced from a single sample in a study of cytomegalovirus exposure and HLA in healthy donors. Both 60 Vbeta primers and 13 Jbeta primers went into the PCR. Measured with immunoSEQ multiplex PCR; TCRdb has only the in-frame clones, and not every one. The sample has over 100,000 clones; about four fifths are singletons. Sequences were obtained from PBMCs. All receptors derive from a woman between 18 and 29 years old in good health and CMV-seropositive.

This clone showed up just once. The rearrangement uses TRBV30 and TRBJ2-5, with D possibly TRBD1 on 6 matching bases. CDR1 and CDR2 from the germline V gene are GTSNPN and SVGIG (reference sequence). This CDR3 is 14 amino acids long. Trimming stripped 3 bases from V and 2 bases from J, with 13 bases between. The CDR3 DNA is TGTGCCTGGAGAGCCTCCGGGACACAAGAGACCCAGTACTTC. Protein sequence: CAWRASGTQETQYF.

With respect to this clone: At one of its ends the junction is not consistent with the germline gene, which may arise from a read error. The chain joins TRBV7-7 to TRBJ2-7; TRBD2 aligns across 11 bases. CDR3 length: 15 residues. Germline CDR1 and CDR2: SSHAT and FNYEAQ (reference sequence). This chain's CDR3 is CASSPGLAGQYEQYF. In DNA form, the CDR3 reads TGTGCTAGCAGCCCCGGACTAGCGGGCCAATACGAGCAGTACTTC.

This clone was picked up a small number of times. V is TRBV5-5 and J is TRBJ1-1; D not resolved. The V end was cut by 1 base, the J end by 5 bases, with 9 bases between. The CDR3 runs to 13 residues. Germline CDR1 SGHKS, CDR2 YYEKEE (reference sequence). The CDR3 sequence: CASSLYEVTEAFF. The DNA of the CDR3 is TGTGCCAGCAGCTTGTATGAGGTAACTGAAGCTTTCTTT.

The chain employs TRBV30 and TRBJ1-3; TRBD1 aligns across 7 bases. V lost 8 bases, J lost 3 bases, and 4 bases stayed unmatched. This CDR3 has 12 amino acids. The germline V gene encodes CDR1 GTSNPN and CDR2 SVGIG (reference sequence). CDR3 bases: TGTGCCAGGGGACAGTTTGGAAACACCATATATTTT. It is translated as CARGQFGNTIYF.

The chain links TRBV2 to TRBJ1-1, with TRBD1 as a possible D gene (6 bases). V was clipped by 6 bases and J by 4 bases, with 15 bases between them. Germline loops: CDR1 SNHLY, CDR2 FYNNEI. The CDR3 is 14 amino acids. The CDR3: CASSNRVMSTEAFF. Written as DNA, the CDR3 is TGTGCCAGCAGCAACAGGGTCATGAGCACTGAAGCTTTCTTT.

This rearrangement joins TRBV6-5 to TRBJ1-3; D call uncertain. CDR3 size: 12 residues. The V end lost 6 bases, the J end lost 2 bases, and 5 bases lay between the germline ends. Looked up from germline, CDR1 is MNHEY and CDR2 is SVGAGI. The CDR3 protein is CASRTAGNTIYF. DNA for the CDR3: TGTGCCAGCAGAACTGCTGGAAACACCATATATTTT.

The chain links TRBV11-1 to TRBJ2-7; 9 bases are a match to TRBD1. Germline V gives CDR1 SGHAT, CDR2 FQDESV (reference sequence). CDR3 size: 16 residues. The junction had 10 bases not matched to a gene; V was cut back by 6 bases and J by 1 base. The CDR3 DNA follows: TGTGCCAGCAGTTCCCGCGGGACAGGGAGATCCTACGAGCAGTACTTC. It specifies CASSSRGTGRSYEQYF. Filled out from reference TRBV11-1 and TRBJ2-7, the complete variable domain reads EAEVAQSPRYKITEKSQAVAFWCDPISGHATLYWYRQILGQGPELLVQFQDESVVDDSQLPKDRFSAERLKGVDSTLKIQPAELGDSAMYLCASSSRGTGRSYEQYFGPGTRLTVT.

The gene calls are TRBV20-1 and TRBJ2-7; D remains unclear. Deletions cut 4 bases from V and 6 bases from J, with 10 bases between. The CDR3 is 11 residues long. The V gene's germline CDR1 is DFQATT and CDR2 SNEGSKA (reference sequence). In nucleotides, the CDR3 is TGCAGTGCTATCTATTTGAGCGAGCAGTACTTC. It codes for CSAIYLSEQYF.

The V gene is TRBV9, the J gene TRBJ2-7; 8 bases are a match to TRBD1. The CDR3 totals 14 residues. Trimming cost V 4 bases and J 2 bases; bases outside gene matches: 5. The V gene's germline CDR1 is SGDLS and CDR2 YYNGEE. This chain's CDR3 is CASSPGQGPYEQYF. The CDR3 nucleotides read TGTGCCAGCAGCCCTGGACAGGGACCCTACGAGCAGTACTTC.

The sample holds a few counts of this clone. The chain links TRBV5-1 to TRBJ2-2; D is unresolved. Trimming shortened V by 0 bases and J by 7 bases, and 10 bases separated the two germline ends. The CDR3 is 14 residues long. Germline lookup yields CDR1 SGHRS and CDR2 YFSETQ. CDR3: CASSLVPQVGELFF. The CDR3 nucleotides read TGCGCCAGCAGCTTGGTACCTCAGGTCGGGGAGCTGTTTTTT.

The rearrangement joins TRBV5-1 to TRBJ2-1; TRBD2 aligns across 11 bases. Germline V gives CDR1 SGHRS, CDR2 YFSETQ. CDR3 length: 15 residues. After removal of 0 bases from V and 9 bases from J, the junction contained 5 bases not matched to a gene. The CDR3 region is CASSLGASGRTEQFF. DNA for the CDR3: TGCGCCAGCAGCTTGGGGGCTAGCGGGAGGACTGAGCAGTTCTTC.

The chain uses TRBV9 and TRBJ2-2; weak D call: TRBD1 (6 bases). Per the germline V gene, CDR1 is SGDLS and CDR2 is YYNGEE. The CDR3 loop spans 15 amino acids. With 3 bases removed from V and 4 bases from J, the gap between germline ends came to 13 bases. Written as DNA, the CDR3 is TGTGCCAGCAGCGCCACAGGGTTAGGCACCGGGGAGCTGTTTTTT. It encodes CASSATGLGTGELFF. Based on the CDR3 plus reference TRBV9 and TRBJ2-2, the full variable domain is DSGVTQTPKHLITATGQRVTLRCSPRSGDLSVYWYQQSLDQGLQFLIQYYNGEERAKGNILERFSAQQFPDLHSELNLSSLELGDSALYFCASSATGLGTGELFFGEGSRLTVL.

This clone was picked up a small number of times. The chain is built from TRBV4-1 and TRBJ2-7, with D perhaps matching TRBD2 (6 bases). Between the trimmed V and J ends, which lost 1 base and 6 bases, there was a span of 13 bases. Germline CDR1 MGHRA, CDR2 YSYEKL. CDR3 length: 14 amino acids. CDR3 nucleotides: TGCGCCAGCAGCCAAGGCTCGGGAGCAATCGAGCAGTACTTC. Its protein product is CASSQGSGAIEQYF.

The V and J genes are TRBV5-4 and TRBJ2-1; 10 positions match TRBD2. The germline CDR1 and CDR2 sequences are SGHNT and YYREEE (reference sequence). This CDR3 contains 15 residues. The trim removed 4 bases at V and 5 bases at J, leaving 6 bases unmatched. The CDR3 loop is CASSRSGLADNEQFF. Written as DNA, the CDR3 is TGTGCCAGCAGCCGCTCCGGACTAGCGGACAATGAGCAGTTCTTC.

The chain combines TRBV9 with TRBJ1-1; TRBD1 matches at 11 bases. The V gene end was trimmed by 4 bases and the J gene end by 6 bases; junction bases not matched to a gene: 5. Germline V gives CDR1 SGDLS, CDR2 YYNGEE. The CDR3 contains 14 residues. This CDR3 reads CASSTGTGGPEAFF. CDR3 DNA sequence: TGTGCCAGCAGCACTGGGACAGGGGGTCCTGAAGCTTTCTTT.

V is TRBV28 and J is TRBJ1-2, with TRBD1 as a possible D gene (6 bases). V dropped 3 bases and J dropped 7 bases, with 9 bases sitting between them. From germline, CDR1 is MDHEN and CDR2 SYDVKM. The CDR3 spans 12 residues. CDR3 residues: CASSFHRAGYTF. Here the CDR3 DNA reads TGTGCCAGCAGTTTTCACAGGGCTGGCTACACCTTC.

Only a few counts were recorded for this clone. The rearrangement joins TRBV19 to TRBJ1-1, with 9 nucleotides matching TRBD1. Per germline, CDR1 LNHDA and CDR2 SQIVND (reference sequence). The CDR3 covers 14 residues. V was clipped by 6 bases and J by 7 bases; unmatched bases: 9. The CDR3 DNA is TGTGCCAGTAGGTTCGGGGACAGGGCCCGTGAAGCTTTCTTT. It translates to CASRFGDRAREAFF.

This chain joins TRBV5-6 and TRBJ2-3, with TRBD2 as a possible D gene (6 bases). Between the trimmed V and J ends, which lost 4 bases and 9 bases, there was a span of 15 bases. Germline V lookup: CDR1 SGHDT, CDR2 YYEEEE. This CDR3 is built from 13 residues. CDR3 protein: CASSSLVEGTQYF. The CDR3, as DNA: TGTGCCAGCAGCAGTCTAGTGGAGGGAACGCAGTATTTT.

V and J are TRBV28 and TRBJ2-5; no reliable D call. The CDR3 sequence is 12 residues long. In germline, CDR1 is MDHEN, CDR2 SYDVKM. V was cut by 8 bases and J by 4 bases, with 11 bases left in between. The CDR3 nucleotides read TGTGCCAGCTATACGACAACAGAGACCCAGTACTTC. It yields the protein CASYTTTETQYF. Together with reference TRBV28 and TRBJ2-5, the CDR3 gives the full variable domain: DVKVTQSSRYLVKRTGEKVFLECVQDMDHENMFWYRQDPGLGLRLIYFSYDVKMKEKGDIPEGYSVSREKKERFSLILESASTNQTSMYLCASYTTTETQYFGPGTRLLVL.

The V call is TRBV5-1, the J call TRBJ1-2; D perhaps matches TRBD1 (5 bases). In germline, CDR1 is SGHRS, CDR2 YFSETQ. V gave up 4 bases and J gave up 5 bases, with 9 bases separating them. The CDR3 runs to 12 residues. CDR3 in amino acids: CASSQDRYGYTF. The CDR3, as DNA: TGCGCCAGCAGCCAAGACAGATATGGCTACACCTTC.

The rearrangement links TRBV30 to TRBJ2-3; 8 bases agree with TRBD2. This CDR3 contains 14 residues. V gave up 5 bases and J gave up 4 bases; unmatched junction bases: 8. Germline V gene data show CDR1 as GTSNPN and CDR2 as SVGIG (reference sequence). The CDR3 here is CAWGELAGPDTQYF. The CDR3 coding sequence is TGTGCCTGGGGGGAATTAGCGGGACCAGATACGCAGTATTTT.

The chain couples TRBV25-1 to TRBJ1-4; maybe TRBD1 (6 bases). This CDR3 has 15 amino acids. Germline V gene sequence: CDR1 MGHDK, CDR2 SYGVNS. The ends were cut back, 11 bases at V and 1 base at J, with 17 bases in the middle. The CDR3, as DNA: TGTGCCCGCCCCCAGGGGTCGGGAACTAATGAAAAACTGTTTTTT. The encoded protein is CARPQGSGTNEKLFF.

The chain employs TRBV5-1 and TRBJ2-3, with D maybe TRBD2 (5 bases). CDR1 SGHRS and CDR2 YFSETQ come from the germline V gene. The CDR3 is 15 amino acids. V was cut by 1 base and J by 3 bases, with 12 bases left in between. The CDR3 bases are TGCGCCAGCAGCTTGCCCGGGATCGAGACAGATACGCAGTATTTT. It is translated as CASSLPGIETDTQYF.

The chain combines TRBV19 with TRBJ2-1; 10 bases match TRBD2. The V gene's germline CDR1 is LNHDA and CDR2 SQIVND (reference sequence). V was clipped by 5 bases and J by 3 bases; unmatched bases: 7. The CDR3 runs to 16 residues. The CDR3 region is CASSFGLAEYYNEQFF. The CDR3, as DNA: TGTGCCAGTAGTTTTGGACTAGCGGAGTACTACAATGAGCAGTTCTTC.

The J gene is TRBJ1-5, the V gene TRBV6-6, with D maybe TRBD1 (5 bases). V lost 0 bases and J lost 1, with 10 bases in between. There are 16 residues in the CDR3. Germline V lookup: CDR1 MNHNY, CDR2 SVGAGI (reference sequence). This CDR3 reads CASSYSLAGSNQPQHF. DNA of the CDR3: TGTGCCAGCAGTTACTCTTTGGCAGGGAGCAATCAGCCCCAGCATTTT.

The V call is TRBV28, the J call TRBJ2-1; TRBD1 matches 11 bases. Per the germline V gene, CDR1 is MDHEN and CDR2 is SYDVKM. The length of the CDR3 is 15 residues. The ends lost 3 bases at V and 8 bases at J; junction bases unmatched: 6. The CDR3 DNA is TGTGCCAGCAGTTTGCCCGGACAGGGGGCCCATGAGCAGTTCTTC. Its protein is CASSLPGQGAHEQFF.

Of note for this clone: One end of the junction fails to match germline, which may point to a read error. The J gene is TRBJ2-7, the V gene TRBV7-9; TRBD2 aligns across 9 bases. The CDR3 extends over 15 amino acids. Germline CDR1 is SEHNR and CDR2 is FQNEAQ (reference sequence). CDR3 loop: CSSSSTSGSSYEQYF. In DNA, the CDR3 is TGTTCCAGCAGCTCGACTAGCGGAAGCTCCTACGAGCAGTACTTC. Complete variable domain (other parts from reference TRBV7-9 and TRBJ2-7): DTGVSQNPRHKITKRGQNVTFRCDPISEHNRLYWYRQTLGQGPEFLTYFQNEAQLEKSRLLSDRFSAERPKGSFSTLEIQRTEQGDSAMYLCSSSSTSGSSYEQYFGPGTRLTVT.

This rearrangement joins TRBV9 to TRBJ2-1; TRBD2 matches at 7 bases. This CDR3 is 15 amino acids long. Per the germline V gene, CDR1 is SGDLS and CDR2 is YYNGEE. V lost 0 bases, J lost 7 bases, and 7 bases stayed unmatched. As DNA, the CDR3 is TGTGCCAGCAGCGTAGGGGGAGGGGCACTTAATGAGCAGTTCTTC. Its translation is CASSVGGGALNEQFF.

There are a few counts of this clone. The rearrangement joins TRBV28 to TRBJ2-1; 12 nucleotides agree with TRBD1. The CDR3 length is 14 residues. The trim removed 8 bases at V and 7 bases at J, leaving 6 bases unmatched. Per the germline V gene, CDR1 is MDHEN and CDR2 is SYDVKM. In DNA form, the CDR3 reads TGTGCCAGCGCCTGGGACAGGGGGCTTAATGAGCAGTTCTTC. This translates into CASAWDRGLNEQFF.

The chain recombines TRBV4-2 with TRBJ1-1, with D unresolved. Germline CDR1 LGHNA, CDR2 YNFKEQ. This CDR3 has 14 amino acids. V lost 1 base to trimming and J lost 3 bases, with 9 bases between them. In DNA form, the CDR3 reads TGTGCCAGCAGCCAAGTATTCAGGTACACTGAAGCTTTCTTT. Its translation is CASSQVFRYTEAFF.